This TCR beta chain was sequenced in a study of chemoradiotherapy in HPV16-positive cancers (dated by TCRdb to 2022 to 2024). General notes on the study: Candidate HPV-specific T-cell clones and common TCR motifs were defined by functional T-cell assays performed on cells from two HPV16-positive patients. Whether T-cell immunity against the HPV oncoproteins E6 and E7 changes during chemoradiotherapy and whether survival is affected by this immunity were examined in the study. Next, the candidate HPV-specific TCRs and motifs were followed in TCR repertoires from more than 70 patients with HPV-related cancers. What the study reported, not specific to this receptor: In HPV16-positive patients, expansion of HPV-responsive T cells during chemoradiotherapy was associated with improved recurrence-free survival. Expansion of candidate HPV-specific clones and E7-related TCR motifs was observed in the tumor microenvironment during treatment, whereas no such expansion was observed for non-HPV-specific T cells. The functional definition of HPV-specific T cells came from only a couple of HPV16-positive patients, and the survival association was reported for HPV16-positive patients.

Repertoires were sampled repeatedly over the course of chemoradiotherapy, so clonal expansion could be followed in the tumor microenvironment. Trimming accounts for 1 base at V and 0 bases at J, while the number of junction bases matched to no gene is 3. The germline V gene supplies CDR1 SGHTA and CDR2 FQGNSA. The CDR3 starts with the cysteine, ends with the phenylalanine, and has 18 residues. Only the CDR3 region is kept as DNA, spanning 54 bases read in frame from base 1. About this clone itself: Its antigen specificity is not known. Qualities for individual bases were not recorded, and no much larger clone is one base off.

Library preparation used the immunoSEQ multiplex PCR assay. In TCRdb, the immuneACCESS table is reduced to in-frame sequences with V and J assigned. These tables do not hold every clone; where another copy was compared, an unresolved V gene accounts for under half, and the others remain unexplained. The sample table shows some 4,000 clones, and over 75% are seen once. The leading ten clones occupy around 4% of the sample. This TCR came from a human donor with HPV-associated anogenital cancer. Material: tumor tissue, obtained from a patient who underwent chemoradiotherapy. The V gene is TRBV7-2 and the J gene is TRBJ2-3; 14 bases in the middle match TRBD2. In nucleotides, the sequence is TGTGCCAGCAGCTTAGGACTAGCGGGGGGGATTAGCACAGATACGCAGTATTTT. This encodes CASSLGLAGGISTDTQYF.